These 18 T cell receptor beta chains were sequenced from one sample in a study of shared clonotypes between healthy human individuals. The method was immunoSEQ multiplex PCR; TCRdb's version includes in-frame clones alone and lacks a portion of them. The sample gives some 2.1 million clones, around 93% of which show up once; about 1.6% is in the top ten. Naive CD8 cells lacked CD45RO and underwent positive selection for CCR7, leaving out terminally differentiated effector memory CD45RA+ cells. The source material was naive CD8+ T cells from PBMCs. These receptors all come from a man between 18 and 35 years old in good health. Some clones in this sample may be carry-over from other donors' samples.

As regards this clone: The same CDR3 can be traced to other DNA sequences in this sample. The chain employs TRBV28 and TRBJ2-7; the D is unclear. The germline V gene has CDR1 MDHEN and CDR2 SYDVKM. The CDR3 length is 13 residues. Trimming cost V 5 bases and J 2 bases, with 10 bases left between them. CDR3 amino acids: CASSLAGAYEQYF. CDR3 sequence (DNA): TGTGCCAGCAGTCTGGCAGGAGCCTACGAGCAGTACTTC.

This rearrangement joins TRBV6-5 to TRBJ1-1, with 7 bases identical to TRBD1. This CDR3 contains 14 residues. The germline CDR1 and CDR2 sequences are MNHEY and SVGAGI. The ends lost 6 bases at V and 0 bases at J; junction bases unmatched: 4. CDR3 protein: CASRGTAMNTEAFF. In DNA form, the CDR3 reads TGTGCCAGCAGGGGGACAGCCATGAACACTGAAGCTTTCTTT.

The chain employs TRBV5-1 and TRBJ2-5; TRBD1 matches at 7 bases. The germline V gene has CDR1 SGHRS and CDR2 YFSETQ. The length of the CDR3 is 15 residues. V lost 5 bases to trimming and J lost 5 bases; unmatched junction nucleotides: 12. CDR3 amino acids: CASRQATGVRETQYF. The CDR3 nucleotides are TGCGCCAGCAGACAGGCTACAGGGGTGCGGGAGACCCAGTACTTC. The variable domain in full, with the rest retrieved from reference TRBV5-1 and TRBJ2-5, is KAGVTQTPRYLIKTRGQQVTLSCSPISGHRSVSWYQQTPGQGLQFLFEYFSETQRNKGNFPGRFSGRQFSNSRSEMNVSTLELGDSALYLCASRQATGVRETQYFGPGTRLLVL.

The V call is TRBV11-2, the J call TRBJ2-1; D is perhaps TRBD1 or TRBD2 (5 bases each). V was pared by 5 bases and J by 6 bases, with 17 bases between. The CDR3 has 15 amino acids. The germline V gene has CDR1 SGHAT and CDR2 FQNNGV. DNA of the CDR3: TGTGCCAGCAGCGACCGGGACGTCGGCCTCAATGAGCAGTTCTTC. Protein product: CASSDRDVGLNEQFF.

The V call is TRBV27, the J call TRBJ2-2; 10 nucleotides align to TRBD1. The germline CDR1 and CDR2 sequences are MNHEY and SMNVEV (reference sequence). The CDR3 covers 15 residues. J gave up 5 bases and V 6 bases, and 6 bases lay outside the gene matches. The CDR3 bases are TGTGCCAGCAGCCTCCCGGGACAGGGGACCGGGGAGCTGTTTTTT. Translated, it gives CASSLPGQGTGELFF.

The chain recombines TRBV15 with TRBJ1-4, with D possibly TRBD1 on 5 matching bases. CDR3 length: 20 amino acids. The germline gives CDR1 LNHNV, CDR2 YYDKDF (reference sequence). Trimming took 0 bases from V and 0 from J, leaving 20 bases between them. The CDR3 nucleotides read TGTGCCACCAGCAGAGATTCTGGATTCACCTGGGGGGCAACTAATGAAAAACTGTTTTTT. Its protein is CATSRDSGFTWGATNEKLFF.

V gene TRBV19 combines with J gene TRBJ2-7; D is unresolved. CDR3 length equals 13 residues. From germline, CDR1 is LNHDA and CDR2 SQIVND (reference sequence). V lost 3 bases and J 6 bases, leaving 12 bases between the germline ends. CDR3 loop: CASSIRASREQYF. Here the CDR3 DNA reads TGTGCCAGTAGTATTCGGGCCAGTCGCGAGCAGTACTTC.

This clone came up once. CDR3 coding DNA: TGTGCCAGCAGTACCCAACCGGAAACTGAGGGGTACACCTTC. Protein sequence: CASSTQPETEGYTF. The chain recombines TRBV6-5 with TRBJ1-2; D may be TRBD1 (5 bases). The CDR3 sequence is 14 residues long. Trimming left V 5 bases short and J 11 bases short, with 21 bases between. Germline V gene sequence: CDR1 MNHEY, CDR2 SVGAGI.

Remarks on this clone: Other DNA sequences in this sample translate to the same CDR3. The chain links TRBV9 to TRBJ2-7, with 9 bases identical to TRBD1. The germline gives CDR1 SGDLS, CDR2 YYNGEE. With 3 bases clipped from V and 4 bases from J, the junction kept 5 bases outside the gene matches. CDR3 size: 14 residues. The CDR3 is CASSAGTGPYEQYF. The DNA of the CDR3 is TGTGCCAGCAGCGCCGGGACAGGGCCTTACGAGCAGTACTTC.

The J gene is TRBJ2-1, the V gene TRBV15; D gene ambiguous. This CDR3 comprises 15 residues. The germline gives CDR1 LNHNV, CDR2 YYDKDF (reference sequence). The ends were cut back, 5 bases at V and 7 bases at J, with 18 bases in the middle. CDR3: CATSPENGARNEQFF. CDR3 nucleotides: TGTGCCACCAGCCCAGAGAACGGAGCTAGGAATGAGCAGTTCTTC.

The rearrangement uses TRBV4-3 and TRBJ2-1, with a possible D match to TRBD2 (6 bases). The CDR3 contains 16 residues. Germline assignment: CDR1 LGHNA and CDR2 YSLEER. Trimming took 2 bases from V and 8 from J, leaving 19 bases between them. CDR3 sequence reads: CASSQWGERDWDEQFF. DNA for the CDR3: TGCGCCAGCAGCCAATGGGGAGAAAGGGACTGGGATGAGCAGTTCTTC.

CDR3 protein: CSTRTGTYEQYF. The CDR3 DNA reads as TGCAGCACACGGACGGGAACCTACGAGCAGTACTTC. This chain connects TRBV29-1 to TRBJ2-7; D may be TRBD2 (5 bases). The V and J ends lost 8 bases and 2 bases respectively, with 13 bases between them. Germline values: CDR1 SQVTM, CDR2 ANQGSEA. The CDR3 covers 12 residues.

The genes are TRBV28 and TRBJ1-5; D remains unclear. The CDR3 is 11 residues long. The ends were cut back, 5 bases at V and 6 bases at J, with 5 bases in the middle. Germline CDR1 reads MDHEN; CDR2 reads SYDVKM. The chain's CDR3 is CASSGIQPQHF. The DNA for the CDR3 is TGTGCCAGCAGTGGTATTCAGCCCCAGCATTTT.

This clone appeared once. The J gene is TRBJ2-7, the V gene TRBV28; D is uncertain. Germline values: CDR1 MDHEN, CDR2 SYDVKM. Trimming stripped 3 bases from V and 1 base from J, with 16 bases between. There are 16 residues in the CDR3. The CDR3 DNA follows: TGTGCCAGCAGTTTGCCTCCCCCACGGCGGTCCTACGAGCAGTACTTC. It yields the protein CASSLPPPRRSYEQYF.

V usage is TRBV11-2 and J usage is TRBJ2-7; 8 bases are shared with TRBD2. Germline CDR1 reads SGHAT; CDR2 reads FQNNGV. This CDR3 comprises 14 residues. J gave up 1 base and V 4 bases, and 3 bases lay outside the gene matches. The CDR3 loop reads CASSSGTSSYEQYF. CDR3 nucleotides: TGTGCCAGCAGCTCCGGGACTAGTTCCTACGAGCAGTACTTC.

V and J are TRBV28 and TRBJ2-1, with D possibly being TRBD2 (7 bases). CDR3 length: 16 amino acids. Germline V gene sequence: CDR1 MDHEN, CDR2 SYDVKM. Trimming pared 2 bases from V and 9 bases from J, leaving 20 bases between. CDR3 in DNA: TGTGCCAGCAGTTTAGACCAGGGGTTCGGGGGGACTGAGCAGTTCTTC. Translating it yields CASSLDQGFGGTEQFF.

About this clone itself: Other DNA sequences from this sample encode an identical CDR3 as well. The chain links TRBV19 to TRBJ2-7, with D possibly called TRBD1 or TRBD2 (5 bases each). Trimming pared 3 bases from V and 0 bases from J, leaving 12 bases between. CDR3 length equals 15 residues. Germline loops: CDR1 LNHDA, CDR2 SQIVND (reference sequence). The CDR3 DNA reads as TGTGCCAGTAGTATCGGGACCTTAAGCTCCTACGAGCAGTACTTC. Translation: CASSIGTLSSYEQYF.

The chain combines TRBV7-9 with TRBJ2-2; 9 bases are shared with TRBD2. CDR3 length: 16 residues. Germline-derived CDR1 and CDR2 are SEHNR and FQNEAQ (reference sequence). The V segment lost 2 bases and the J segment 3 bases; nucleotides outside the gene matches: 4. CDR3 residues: CASSLRRGRDTGELFF. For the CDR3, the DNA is TGTGCCAGCAGCTTAAGGCGCGGGAGGGACACCGGGGAGCTGTTTTTT.